The rows below give T cell receptor beta chains drawn from one sample of a study of blood T cell repertoires in COVID-19. Clones were read by immunoSEQ multiplex PCR, and TCRdb kept only the in-frame ones, dropping some. This sample carries about 200,000 clones, approximately 85% of them seen once, and the ten largest clones take around 5%. The specimen sequenced was peripheral blood. These receptor sequences come from a woman aged 80 or over with acute or convalescent COVID-19. CDR3s include the opening cysteine and the closing phenylalanine or tryptophan. D genes are given only for firm matches. Some rows mark clone size as missing; the rest say once, few, many or name a class of expanded clone.

V	D	J	size	CDR3	DNA
TRBV4-2	TRBD2	TRBJ2-7	once	CASSQPKGGRTYEQYF	TGTGCCAGCAGCCAACCTAAGGGCGGGAGGACTTACGAGCAGTACTTC
TRBV28	TRBD1	TRBJ1-4	.	CASTTPQGASEKLFF	TGTGCCAGCACTACACCACAGGGGGCTTCTGAAAAACTGTTTTTT
TRBV5-1	.	TRBJ2-1	.	CASSIEAISSYNEQFF	TGCGCCAGCAGCATCGAGGCTATTTCTTCCTACAATGAGCAGTTCTTC
TRBV5-6	TRBD1	TRBJ1-2	.	CASSVTGTGSYGYTF	TGTGCCAGCAGCGTCACCGGGACAGGGTCATATGGCTACACCTTC
TRBV24-1	TRBD2	TRBJ2-3	.	CATSGSPGLAPDTQYF	TGTGCCACCAGTGGCTCGCCGGGACTAGCCCCAGATACGCAGTATTTT
TRBV18	.	TRBJ1-6	.	CASSLLSYRNSPLHF	TGTGCCAGCTCACTTTTGAGTTACCGGAATTCACCCCTCCACTTT
TRBV2	TRBD2	TRBJ2-7	.	CASSAPMRGEGYEQYF	TGTGCCAGCAGCGCCCCTATGCGGGGGGAGGGCTACGAGCAGTACTTC
TRBV6-5	TRBD2	TRBJ2-3	.	CASSAGEGRADTQYF	TGTGCCAGCAGCGCGGGGGAAGGGCGTGCAGATACGCAGTATTTT
TRBV4-3	.	TRBJ2-7	.	CASSQDRGYEQYF	TGCGCCAGCAGCCAAGACAGGGGCTACGAGCAGTACTTC
TRBV5-6	TRBD1	TRBJ1-5	.	CASSFRGFKGNQPQHF	TGTGCCAGCAGCTTCAGGGGGTTTAAAGGCAATCAGCCCCAGCATTTT
TRBV6-2/TRBV6-3	TRBD2	TRBJ2-1	.	CASSWPGLATHYNEQFF	TGTGCCAGCAGTTGGCCGGGACTAGCGACACATTACAATGAGCAGTTCTTC
TRBV12-3/TRBV12-4	.	TRBJ2-2	.	CASRVRAGELFF	TGTGCCAGCAGAGTTAGAGCCGGGGAGCTGTTTTTT
TRBV25-1	TRBD2	TRBJ2-7	.	CASSPQLGGRAGYEQYF	TGTGCCAGCAGCCCCCAACTCGGCGGGAGGGCCGGGTACGAGCAGTACTTC
TRBV19	.	TRBJ1-2	.	CASTRQVQAWYGYTF	TGTGCCAGTACCCGACAGGTTCAAGCTTGGTATGGCTACACCTTC